The 23 T cell receptor beta chains given below trace back to one sample, sequenced in a study of T cell responses to AZD1222 COVID-19 vaccine. Only in-frame clones appear in the TCRdb table, and some are missing; sequencing was by immunoSEQ multiplex PCR. The table includes 120,000 to 150,000 clones, approximately 88% detected once. The source was peripheral blood, collected on day 0 of MenACWY control vaccination. Every receptor here comes from an adult in good health.

This sequence joins TRBV2 and TRBJ1-4; 8 bases are a match to TRBD1. V dropped 8 bases and J dropped 4; count of bases not matched to a gene: 6. Germline values: CDR1 SNHLY, CDR2 FYNNEI. CDR3 length: 14 residues. CDR3 sequence reads: CASGDRGVNEKLFF. In DNA form, the CDR3 reads TGTGCCAGCGGCGACAGGGGCGTTAATGAAAAACTGTTTTTT.

The V gene is TRBV6-2 or TRBV6-3, the J gene TRBJ1-5; 7 bases are shared with TRBD1. V lost 5 bases, J lost 1 base, and 11 bases stayed unmatched. Germline V lookup: CDR1 MNHEY, CDR2 SVGEGT. The CDR3 extends over 17 amino acids. The DNA of the CDR3 is TGTGCCAGCAGTCTGGGACGTCCAGGGGGAAGCAATCAGCCCCAGCATTTT. Its translation is CASSLGRPGGSNQPQHF.

This sequence joins TRBV7-9 and TRBJ2-4; a possible D gene is TRBD2 (5 bases). Germline V gives CDR1 SEHNR, CDR2 FQNEAQ (reference sequence). The CDR3 length is 14 residues. The ends were cut back, 1 base at V and 6 bases at J, with 10 bases in the middle. The CDR3 sequence: CASSLGGERNIQYF. The CDR3 nucleotides read TGTGCCAGCAGCTTAGGTGGGGAGAGAAACATTCAGTACTTC.

The chain has TRBV6-5 and TRBJ1-2; weak D call: TRBD1 (5 bases). The CDR3 is made up of 13 amino acids. With 8 bases removed from V and 1 base from J, the gap between germline ends came to 11 bases. Germline V gene lookup returns CDR1 MNHEY and CDR2 SVGAGI. CDR3 residues: CASARDFNYGYTF. The CDR3 coding sequence is TGTGCCAGCGCGAGGGACTTTAACTATGGCTACACCTTC.

This clone was detected once. The rearrangement joins TRBV27 to TRBJ2-1; TRBD2 agrees at 8 bases. V shed 2 bases and J 4 bases; nucleotides not matched to a gene: 4. The CDR3 is 15 residues long. Germline V CDR1 and CDR2: MNHEY, SMNVEV (reference sequence). CDR3 sequence reads: CASSLALAEYNEQFF. As DNA, the CDR3 is TGTGCCAGCAGTTTAGCACTAGCGGAGTACAATGAGCAGTTCTTC.

The chain recombines TRBV12-3 or TRBV12-4 with TRBJ1-1; D call uncertain. Deletions cut 6 bases from V and 3 bases from J, with 11 bases between. The CDR3 has 13 amino acids. The DNA for the CDR3 is TGTGCCAGCAGCTTCCGACGGGACACTGAAGCTTTCTTT. This gives the protein CASSFRRDTEAFF.

J is TRBJ2-5 and V is TRBV20-1; a possible D gene is TRBD1 (6 bases). CDR3 size: 13 residues. V was pared by 3 bases and J by 4 bases, with 12 bases between. CDR1 and CDR2 (germline): DFQATT, SNEGSKA (reference sequence). CDR3 coding DNA: TGCAGTGCTAGTAGGACAGATTTAGAGACCCAGTACTTC. The encoded protein is CSASRTDLETQYF.

The chain has TRBV5-1 and TRBJ2-7; D uncertain. Germline values: CDR1 SGHRS, CDR2 YFSETQ. The CDR3 runs 14 residues. The germline V and J ends were trimmed by 4 bases and 5 bases, with 16 bases remaining between them. The DNA of the CDR3 is TGCGCCAGCAGCCCAAGTGGGGATTGGAACGAGCAGTACTTC. Translated, it gives CASSPSGDWNEQYF.

The sample holds one count of this clone. V gene TRBV6-5 combines with J gene TRBJ1-6; no clear D gene. V dropped 6 bases and J dropped 12 bases, with 18 bases sitting between them. This CDR3 spans 14 amino acids. Germline values: CDR1 MNHEY, CDR2 SVGAGI. The DNA for the CDR3 is TGTGCCAGCAGGGAGGTAGCAAGGATCGGACCCCTCCACTTT. Its translation: CASREVARIGPLHF.

Here the CDR3 reads CASTTGGATYGYTF. The DNA of the CDR3 is TGTGCCAGCACGACAGGGGGCGCGACTTATGGCTACACCTTC. The rearrangement links TRBV28 to TRBJ1-2; TRBD1 matches 10 bases. The CDR3 is 14 amino acids. In germline, CDR1 is MDHEN, CDR2 SYDVKM. The V and J ends lost 7 bases and 5 bases, in that order; junction bases with no gene match: 7.

V is TRBV27 and J is TRBJ2-6; D is undetermined. Germline CDR1 is MNHEY and CDR2 is SMNVEV (reference sequence). The CDR3 totals 15 residues. V was clipped by 4 bases and J by 1 base, with 8 bases between them. DNA for the CDR3: TGTGCCAGCAGTTATAGGTGGTCTGGGGCCAACGTCCTGACTTTC. Translation gives CASSYRWSGANVLTF.

V gene TRBV10-3 combines with J gene TRBJ2-1, with D possibly TRBD1 on 6 matching bases. Per germline, CDR1 ENHRY and CDR2 SYGVKD. This CDR3 is built from 16 residues. V lost 0 bases, J lost 4 bases, and 13 bases lay in between. Written as DNA, the CDR3 is TGTGCCATCAGTGAGTCCAGGGGAGTGACTTACAATGAGCAGTTCTTC. Residues: CAISESRGVTYNEQFF.

CDR3 sequence reads: CASKSGTSNEQFF. The CDR3 coding sequence is TGTGCCAGCAAATCCGGGACCAGTAATGAGCAGTTCTTC. The chain uses TRBV11-2 and TRBJ2-1; perhaps D is TRBD1 or TRBD2 (5 bases each). This CDR3 has 13 amino acids. Trimming left V 7 bases short and J 7 bases short, with 14 bases between. Germline V gives CDR1 SGHAT, CDR2 FQNNGV.

J is TRBJ2-6 and V is TRBV5-1; D perhaps matches TRBD1 (6 bases). Germline-derived CDR1 and CDR2 are SGHRS and YFSETQ. The CDR3 covers 16 residues. The V and J ends lost 3 bases and 0 bases respectively, with 10 bases between them. In DNA form, the CDR3 reads TGCGCCAGCAGCTGGGACATTAGCTCTGGGGCCAACGTCCTGACTTTC. Translation gives CASSWDISSGANVLTF.

This chain joins TRBV6-7 and TRBJ2-3; D is unclear. TRBV6-7 is marked as an open reading frame, function uncertain. V lost 2 bases and J lost 4, with 4 bases in between. This CDR3 region has 12 residues. CDR3 amino acids: CASSYLADTQYF. For the CDR3, the DNA is TGTGCCAGCAGTTACCTAGCAGATACGCAGTATTTT.

The J gene is TRBJ1-4, the V gene TRBV29-1, with D possibly TRBD1 on 6 matching bases. Germline V gives CDR1 SQVTM, CDR2 ANQGSEA. The germline V and J ends were trimmed by 6 bases and 10 bases, with 21 bases remaining between them. This CDR3 has 14 amino acids. CDR3 coding DNA: TGCAGCGTGGGGGCAGCCACTCAAGATAGAAAACTGTTTTTT. Amino acid sequence: CSVGAATQDRKLFF.

In this sample, this clone turned up once. This chain uses TRBV4-3 with TRBJ2-7; weak D call: TRBD2 (6 bases). The germline V and J ends were trimmed by 2 bases and 2 bases, with 13 bases remaining between them. This CDR3 spans 15 amino acids. The germline V gene encodes CDR1 LGHNA and CDR2 YSLEER. Written as DNA, the CDR3 is TGCGCCAGCAGCCAACGGCGGGGAAGGGCCTACGAGCAGTACTTC. It translates to CASSQRRGRAYEQYF.

The genes are TRBV2 and TRBJ2-7; 9 nucleotides align to TRBD1. CDR3 length equals 13 residues. After removal of 4 bases from V and 5 bases from J, the junction contained 3 bases not matched to a gene. Germline values: CDR1 SNHLY, CDR2 FYNNEI. CDR3 amino acids: CASSGRTGDEQYF. CDR3 coding DNA: TGTGCCAGCAGTGGTCGGACAGGGGACGAGCAGTACTTC.

Turning to this clone: Its ends do not fully match the called genes, so a read error is possible. CDR3 DNA sequence: TGTGCTAGCAGCCTGGACGCTGGAGAGACCCAGTACTTC. Its translation is CASSLDAGETQYF. The chain employs TRBV7-7 and TRBJ2-5; D not certain. This CDR3 is 13 amino acids long. Germline V lookup: CDR1 SSHAT, CDR2 FNYEAQ (reference sequence).

V is TRBV18 and J is TRBJ1-2, with 9 positions matching TRBD1. This CDR3 region has 14 residues. Looked up from germline, CDR1 is KGHSH and CDR2 is LQKENI. Germline trimming cut 3 bases from V and 5 bases from J; bases unmatched to any gene: 4. CDR3 sequence (DNA): TGTGCCAGCTCACCCGGACAGGGGAGGTATGGCTACACCTTC. Residues: CASSPGQGRYGYTF. The variable domain in full, completed from reference TRBV18 and TRBJ1-2, reads NAGVMQNPRHLVRRRGQEARLRCSPMKGHSHVYWYRQLPEEGLKFMVYLQKENIIDESGMPKERFSAEFPKEGPSILRIQQVVRGDSAAYFCASSPGQGRYGYTFGSGTRLTVV.

V and J are TRBV30 and TRBJ2-7, with 8 bases matching TRBD1. Germline V gives CDR1 GTSNPN, CDR2 SVGIG (reference sequence). Unmatched junction bases numbered 5, after V lost 4 bases and J lost 6 bases. The length of the CDR3 is 12 residues. The CDR3 sequence is CAWTRGRGEQYF. The CDR3 DNA reads TGTGCCTGGACCAGGGGGCGTGGCGAGCAGTACTTC.

The V call is TRBV5-1, the J call TRBJ1-5; D gene unclear. This CDR3 comprises 13 residues. Trimming cost V 7 bases and J 1 base, with 9 bases left between them. Germline V gene sequence: CDR1 SGHRS, CDR2 YFSETQ. CDR3 sequence (DNA): TGCGCCAGCCGCGAAGGGAGCAATCAGCCCCAGCATTTT. It specifies CASREGSNQPQHF.

CDR3 amino acids: CASSYSMTGGTDTQYF. In DNA form, the CDR3 reads TGTGCCAGCAGTTACTCAATGACAGGGGGCACAGATACGCAGTATTTT. V is TRBV6-5 and J is TRBJ2-3; TRBD1 matches at 8 bases. This CDR3 is built from 16 residues. V trimming: 0 bases; J trimming: 1 base; junction bases outside the gene matches: 3. The germline gives CDR1 MNHEY, CDR2 SVGAGI.